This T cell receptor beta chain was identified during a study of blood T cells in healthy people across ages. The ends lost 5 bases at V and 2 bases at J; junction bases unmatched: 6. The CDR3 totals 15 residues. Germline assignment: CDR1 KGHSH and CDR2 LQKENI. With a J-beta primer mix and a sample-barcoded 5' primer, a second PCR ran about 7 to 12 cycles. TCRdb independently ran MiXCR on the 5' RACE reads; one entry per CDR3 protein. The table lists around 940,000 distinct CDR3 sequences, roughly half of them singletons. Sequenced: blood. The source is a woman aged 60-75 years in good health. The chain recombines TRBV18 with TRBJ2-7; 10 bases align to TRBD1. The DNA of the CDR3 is TGTGCCAGCTCAACCGGGACAGGGGAAACCTACGAGCAGTACTTC. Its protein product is CASSTGTGETYEQYF. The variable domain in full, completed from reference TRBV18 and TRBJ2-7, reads NAGVMQNPRHLVRRRGQEARLRCSPMKGHSHVYWYRQLPEEGLKFMVYLQKENIIDESGMPKERFSAEFPKEGPSILRIQQVVRGDSAAYFCASSTGTGETYEQYFGPGTRLTVT.